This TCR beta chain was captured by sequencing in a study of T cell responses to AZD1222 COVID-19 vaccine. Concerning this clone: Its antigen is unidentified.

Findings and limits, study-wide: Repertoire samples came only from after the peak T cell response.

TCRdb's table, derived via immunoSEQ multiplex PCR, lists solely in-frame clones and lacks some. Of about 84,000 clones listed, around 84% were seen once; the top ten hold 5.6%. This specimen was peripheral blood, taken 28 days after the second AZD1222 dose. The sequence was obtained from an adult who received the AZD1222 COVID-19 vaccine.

The chain's CDR3 is CAWKSGPIQYF. CDR3 in DNA: TGTGCCTGGAAATCAGGACCAATTCAGTACTTC. V gene TRBV30 combines with J gene TRBJ2-7; no reliable D call. The CDR3 contains 11 residues. Germline loops: CDR1 GTSNPN, CDR2 SVGIG (reference sequence). The germline V and J ends were trimmed by 4 bases and 10 bases, with 14 bases remaining between them.